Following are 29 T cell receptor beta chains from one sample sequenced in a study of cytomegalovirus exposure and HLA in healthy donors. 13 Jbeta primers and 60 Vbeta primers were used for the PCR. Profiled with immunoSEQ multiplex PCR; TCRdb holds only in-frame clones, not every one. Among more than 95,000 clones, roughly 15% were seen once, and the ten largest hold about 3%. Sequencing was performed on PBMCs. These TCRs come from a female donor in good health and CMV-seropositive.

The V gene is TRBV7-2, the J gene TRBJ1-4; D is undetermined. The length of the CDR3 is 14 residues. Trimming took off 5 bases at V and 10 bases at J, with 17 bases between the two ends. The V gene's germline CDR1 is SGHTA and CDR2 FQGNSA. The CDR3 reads CASSPIGQAGKLFF. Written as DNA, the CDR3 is TGTGCCAGCAGCCCTATTGGGCAGGCAGGAAAACTGTTTTTT.

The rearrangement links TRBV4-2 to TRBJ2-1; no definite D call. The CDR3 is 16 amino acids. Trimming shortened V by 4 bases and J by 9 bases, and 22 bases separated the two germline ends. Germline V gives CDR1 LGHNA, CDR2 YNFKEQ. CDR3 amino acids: CASSLYPTNSFAEQFF. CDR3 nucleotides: TGTGCCAGCAGCCTCTACCCCACTAATAGTTTTGCTGAGCAGTTCTTC.

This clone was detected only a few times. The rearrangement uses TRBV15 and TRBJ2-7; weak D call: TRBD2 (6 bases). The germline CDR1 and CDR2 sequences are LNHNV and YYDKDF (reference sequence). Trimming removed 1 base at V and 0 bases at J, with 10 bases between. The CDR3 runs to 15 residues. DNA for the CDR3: TGTGCCACCAGCAGAGTGGGGAGGATCTCCTACGAGCAGTACTTC. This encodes CATSRVGRISYEQYF.

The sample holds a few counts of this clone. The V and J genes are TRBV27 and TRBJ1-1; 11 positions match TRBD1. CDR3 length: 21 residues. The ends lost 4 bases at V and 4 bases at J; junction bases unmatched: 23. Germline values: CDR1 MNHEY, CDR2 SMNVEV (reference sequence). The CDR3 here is CASSSRDRGITWREEGTEAFF. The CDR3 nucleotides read TGTGCCAGCAGTTCCCGGGACAGGGGGATAACGTGGAGAGAAGAGGGCACTGAAGCTTTCTTT.

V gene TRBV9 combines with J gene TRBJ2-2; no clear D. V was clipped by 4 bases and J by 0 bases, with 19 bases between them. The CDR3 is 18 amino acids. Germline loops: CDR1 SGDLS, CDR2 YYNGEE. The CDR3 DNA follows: TGTGCCAGCAGCACCCGGGTGAGCCCCTTCGCGAACACCGGGGAGCTGTTTTTT. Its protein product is CASSTRVSPFANTGELFF. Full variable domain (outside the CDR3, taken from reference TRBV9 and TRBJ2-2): DSGVTQTPKHLITATGQRVTLRCSPRSGDLSVYWYQQSLDQGLQFLIQYYNGEERAKGNILERFSAQQFPDLHSELNLSSLELGDSALYFCASSTRVSPFANTGELFFGEGSRLTVL.

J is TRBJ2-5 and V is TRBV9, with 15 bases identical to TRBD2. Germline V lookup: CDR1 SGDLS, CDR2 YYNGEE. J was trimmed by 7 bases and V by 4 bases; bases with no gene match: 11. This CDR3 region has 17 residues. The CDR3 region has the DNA TGTGCCAGCAGCCCGGACGGGACTAGCGGGAGGTCGGCGACCCAGTACTTC. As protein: CASSPDGTSGRSATQYF. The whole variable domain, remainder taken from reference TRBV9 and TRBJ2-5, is DSGVTQTPKHLITATGQRVTLRCSPRSGDLSVYWYQQSLDQGLQFLIQYYNGEERAKGNILERFSAQQFPDLHSELNLSSLELGDSALYFCASSPDGTSGRSATQYFGPGTRLLVL.

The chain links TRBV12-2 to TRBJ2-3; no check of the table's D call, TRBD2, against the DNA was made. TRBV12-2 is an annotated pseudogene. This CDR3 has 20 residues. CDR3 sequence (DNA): TGTGCAAGTCGCCCGGGTCAAGGTCGGACTAGCGGGAGGAGCACAGATACGCAGTATTTT. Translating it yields CASRPGQGRTSGRSTDTQYF.

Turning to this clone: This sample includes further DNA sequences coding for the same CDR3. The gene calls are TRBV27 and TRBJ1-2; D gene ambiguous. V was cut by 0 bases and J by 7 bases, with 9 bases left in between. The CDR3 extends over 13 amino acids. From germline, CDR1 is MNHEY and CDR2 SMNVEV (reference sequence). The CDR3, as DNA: TGTGCCAGCAGTTTATCGGCCGGGAGTGGCTACACCTTC. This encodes CASSLSAGSGYTF.

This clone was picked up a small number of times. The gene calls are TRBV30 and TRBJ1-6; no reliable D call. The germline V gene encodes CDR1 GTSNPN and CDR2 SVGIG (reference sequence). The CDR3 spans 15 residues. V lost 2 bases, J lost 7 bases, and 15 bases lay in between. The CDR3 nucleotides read TGTGCCTGGAGTTTTGCCTTAACGAGAAATTCACCCCTCCACTTT. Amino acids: CAWSFALTRNSPLHF. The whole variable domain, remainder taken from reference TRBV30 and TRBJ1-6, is SQTIHQWPATLVQPVGSPLSLECTVEGTSNPNLYWYRQAAGRGLQLLFYSVGIGQISSEVPQNLSASRPQDRQFILSSKKLLLSDSGFYLCAWSFALTRNSPLHFGNGTRLTVT.

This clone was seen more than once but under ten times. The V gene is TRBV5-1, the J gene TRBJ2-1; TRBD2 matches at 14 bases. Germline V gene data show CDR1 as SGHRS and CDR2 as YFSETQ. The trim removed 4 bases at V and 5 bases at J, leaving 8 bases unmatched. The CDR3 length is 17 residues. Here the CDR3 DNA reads TGCGCCAGCAGCCCCCCGACTAGCGGGGGGGCAAACAATGAGCAGTTCTTC. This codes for CASSPPTSGGANNEQFF.

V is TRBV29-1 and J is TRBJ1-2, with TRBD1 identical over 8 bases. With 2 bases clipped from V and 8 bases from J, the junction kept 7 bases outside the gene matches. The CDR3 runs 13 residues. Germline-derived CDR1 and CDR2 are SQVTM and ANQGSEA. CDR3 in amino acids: CSVETAGGVGYTF. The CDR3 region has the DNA TGCAGCGTTGAAACGGCAGGGGGCGTCGGCTACACCTTC. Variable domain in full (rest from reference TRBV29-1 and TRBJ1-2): SAVISQKPSRDICQRGTSLTIQCQVDSQVTMMFWYRQQPGQSLTLIATANQGSEATYESGFVIDKFPISRPNLTFSTLTVSNMSPEDSSIYLCSVETAGGVGYTFGSGTRLTVV.

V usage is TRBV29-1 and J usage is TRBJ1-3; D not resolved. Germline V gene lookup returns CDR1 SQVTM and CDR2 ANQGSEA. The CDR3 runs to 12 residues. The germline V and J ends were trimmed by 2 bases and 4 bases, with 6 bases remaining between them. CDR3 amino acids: CSVESGGNTIYF. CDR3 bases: TGCAGCGTTGAATCCGGGGGAAACACCATATATTTT.

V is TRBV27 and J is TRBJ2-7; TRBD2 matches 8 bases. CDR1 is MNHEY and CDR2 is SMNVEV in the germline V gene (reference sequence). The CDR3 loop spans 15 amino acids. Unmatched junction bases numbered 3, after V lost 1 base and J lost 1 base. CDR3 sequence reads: CASSLYSSGSYEQYF. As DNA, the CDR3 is TGTGCCAGCAGTTTATACTCTAGCGGGTCCTACGAGCAGTACTTC.

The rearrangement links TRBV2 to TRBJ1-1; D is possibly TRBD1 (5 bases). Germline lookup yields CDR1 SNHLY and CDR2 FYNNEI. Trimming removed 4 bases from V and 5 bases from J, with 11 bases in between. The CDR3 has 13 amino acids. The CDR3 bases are TGTGCCAGCAGTGTCGGGGCGGGGACTGAAGCTTTCTTT. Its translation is CASSVGAGTEAFF.

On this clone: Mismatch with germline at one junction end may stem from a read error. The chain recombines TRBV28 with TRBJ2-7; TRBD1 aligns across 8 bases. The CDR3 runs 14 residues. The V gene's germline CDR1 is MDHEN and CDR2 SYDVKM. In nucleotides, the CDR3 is TGTGCCAGCGGTTTTCACAGGGGGTCCTACGAGCAGTACTTC. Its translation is CASGFHRGSYEQYF.

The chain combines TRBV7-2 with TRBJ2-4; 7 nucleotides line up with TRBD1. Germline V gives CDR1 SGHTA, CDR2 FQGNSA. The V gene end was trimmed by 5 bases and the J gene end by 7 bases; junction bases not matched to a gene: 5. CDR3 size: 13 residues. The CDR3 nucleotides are TGTGCCAGCAGCGCCCGGGACAGCAACATTCAGTACTTC. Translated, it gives CASSARDSNIQYF.

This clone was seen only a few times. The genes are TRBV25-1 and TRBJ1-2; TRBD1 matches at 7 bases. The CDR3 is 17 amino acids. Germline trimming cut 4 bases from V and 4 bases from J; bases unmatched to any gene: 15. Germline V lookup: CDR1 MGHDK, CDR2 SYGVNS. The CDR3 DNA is TGTGCCAGCAGTGCTCGGTTTGAGGGGGCGCTCGGCTATGGCTACACCTTC. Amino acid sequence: CASSARFEGALGYGYTF.

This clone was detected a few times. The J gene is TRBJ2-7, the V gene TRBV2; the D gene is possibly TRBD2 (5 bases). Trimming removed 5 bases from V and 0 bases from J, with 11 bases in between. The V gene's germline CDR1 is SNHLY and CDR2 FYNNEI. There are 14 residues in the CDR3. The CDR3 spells CASSLKGGSYEQYF. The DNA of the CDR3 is TGTGCCAGCAGTTTGAAAGGAGGCTCCTACGAGCAGTACTTC.

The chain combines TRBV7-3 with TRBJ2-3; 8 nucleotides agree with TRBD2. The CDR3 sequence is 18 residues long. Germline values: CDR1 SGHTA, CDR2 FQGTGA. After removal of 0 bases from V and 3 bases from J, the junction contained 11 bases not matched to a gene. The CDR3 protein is CASSLTGGVTSGTDTQYF. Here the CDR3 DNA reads TGTGCCAGCAGCTTAACCGGGGGAGTTACTAGCGGTACAGATACGCAGTATTTT.

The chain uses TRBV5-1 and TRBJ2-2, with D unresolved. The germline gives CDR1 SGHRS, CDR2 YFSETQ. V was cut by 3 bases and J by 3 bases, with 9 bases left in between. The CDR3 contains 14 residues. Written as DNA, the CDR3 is TGCGCCAGCAGCTCCCCTACCTACACCGGGGAGCTGTTTTTT. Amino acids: CASSSPTYTGELFF.

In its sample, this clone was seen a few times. CDR3 nucleotide sequence: TGCAGCGTTGAGTTCCAGGGCACAGATACGCAGTATTTT. Protein: CSVEFQGTDTQYF. This chain connects TRBV29-1 to TRBJ2-3; no firm D call. Per the germline V gene, CDR1 is SQVTM and CDR2 is ANQGSEA. There are 13 residues in the CDR3. The ends were cut back, 3 bases at V and 1 base at J, with 8 bases in the middle.

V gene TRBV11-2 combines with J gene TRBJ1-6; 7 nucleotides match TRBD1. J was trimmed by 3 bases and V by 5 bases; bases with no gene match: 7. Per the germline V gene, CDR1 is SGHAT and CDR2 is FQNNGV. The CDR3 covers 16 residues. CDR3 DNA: TGTGCCAGCAGCCCGACAGGGTCTTTCTATAATTCACCCCTCCACTTT. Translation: CASSPTGSFYNSPLHF.

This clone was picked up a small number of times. The CDR3 protein is CASSWNRGEQFF. CDR3 bases: TGCGCCAGCAGCTGGAACAGGGGTGAGCAGTTCTTC. V usage is TRBV5-1 and J usage is TRBJ2-1; TRBD1 agrees at 7 bases. V shed 3 bases and J 9 bases; nucleotides not matched to a gene: 3. This CDR3 comprises 12 residues. CDR1 is SGHRS, CDR2 YFSETQ, per germline.

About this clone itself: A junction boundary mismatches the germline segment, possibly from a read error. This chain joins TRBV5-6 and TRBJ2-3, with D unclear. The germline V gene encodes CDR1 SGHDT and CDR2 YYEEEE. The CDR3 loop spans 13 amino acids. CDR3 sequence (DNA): TGTGCCAGCAGCTTGGCTAGACCAGATGCGCAGTATTTT. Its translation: CASSLARPDAQYF.

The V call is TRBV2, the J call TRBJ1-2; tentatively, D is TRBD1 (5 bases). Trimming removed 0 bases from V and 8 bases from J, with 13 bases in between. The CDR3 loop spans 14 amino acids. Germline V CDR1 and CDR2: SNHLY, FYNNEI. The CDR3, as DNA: TGTGCCAGCAGTGAAGCGGTAGGGGCACGGGGCTACACCTTC. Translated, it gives CASSEAVGARGYTF.

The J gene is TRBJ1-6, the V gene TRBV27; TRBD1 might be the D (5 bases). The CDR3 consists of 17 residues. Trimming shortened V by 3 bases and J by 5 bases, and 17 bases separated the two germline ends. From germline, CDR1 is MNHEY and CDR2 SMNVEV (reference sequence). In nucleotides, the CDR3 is TGTGCCAGCAGTTTTCGACTGACAGAAAGAGATAATTCACCCCTCCACTTT. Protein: CASSFRLTERDNSPLHF.

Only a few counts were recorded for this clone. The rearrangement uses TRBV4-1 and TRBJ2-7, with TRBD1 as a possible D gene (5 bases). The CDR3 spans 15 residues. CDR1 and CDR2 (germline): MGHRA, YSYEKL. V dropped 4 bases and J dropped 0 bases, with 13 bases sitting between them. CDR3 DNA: TGCGCCAGCAGCCCTAGATGGGGCTACTCCTACGAGCAGTACTTC. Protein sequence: CASSPRWGYSYEQYF.

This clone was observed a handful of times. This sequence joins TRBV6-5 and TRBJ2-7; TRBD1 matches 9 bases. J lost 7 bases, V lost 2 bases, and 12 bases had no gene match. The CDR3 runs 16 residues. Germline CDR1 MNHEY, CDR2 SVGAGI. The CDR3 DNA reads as TGTGCCAGCAGTTACGATAAGGACAGGGGAACGTATGAGCAGTACTTC. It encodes CASSYDKDRGTYEQYF.

The CDR3 region has the DNA TGTGCCACTACAGATACCGGGACAGTCACTGAAGCTTTCTTT. It specifies CATTDTGTVTEAFF. The rearrangement joins TRBV6-1 to TRBJ1-1, with TRBD1 matching over 7 bases. The ends lost 10 bases at V and 4 bases at J; junction bases unmatched: 12. Germline V gives CDR1 MNHNS, CDR2 SASEGT. The CDR3 has 14 residues.